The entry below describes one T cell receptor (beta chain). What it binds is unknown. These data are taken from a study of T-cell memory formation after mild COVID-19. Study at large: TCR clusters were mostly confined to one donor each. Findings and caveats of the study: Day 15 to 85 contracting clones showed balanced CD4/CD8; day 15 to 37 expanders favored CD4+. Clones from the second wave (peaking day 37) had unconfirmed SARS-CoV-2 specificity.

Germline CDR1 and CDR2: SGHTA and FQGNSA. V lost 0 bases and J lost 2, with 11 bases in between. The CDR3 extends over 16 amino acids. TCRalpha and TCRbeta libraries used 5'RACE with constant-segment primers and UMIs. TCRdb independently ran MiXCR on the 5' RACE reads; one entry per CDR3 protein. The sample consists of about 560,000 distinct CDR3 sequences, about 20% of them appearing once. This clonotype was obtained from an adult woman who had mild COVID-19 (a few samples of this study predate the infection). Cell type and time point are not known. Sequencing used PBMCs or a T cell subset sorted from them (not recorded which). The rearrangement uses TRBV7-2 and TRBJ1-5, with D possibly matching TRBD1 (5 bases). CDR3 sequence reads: CASSLASGNGNQPQHF. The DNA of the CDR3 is TGTGCCAGCAGCTTAGCCTCAGGGAACGGCAATCAGCCCCAGCATTTT.